A single sample gave rise to the 18 T cell receptor beta chains below, sequenced in a study of shared clonotypes between healthy human individuals. Repertoires were generated with immunoSEQ multiplex PCR, while TCRdb's copy carries only in-frame clones and drops some. The profile shows about 980,000 clones, around three quarters of them singletons. Sequencing used memory CD4+ T cells sorted from blood. Subset meaning: CD45RA-negative fraction. These receptor sequences come from a man aged 18 to 35 in good health.

The chain is built from TRBV6-6 and TRBJ2-5, with a possible D match to TRBD1 (6 bases). V gave up 8 bases and J gave up 1 base, with 17 bases separating them. There are 15 residues in the CDR3. CDR1 is MNHNY and CDR2 is SVGAGI in the germline V gene (reference sequence). The CDR3 spells CASLARRTVQETQYF. CDR3 DNA: TGTGCCAGCCTGGCGAGAAGGACAGTCCAAGAGACCCAGTACTTC.

V usage is TRBV11-3 and J usage is TRBJ2-3; possibly TRBD2 for D (5 bases). V lost 4 bases and J lost 0, with 5 bases in between. This CDR3 contains 13 residues. The V gene's germline CDR1 is SGHNT and CDR2 YENEEA. This chain's CDR3 is CASSSSSTDTQYF. CDR3 sequence (DNA): TGTGCCAGCAGCTCTAGCAGCACAGATACGCAGTATTTT.

This CDR3 is CASSYGVGGPHEQYF. Here the CDR3 DNA reads TGTGCCAGCAGTTACGGGGTGGGAGGGCCCCACGAGCAGTACTTC. This chain uses TRBV6-5 with TRBJ2-7; 7 bases map to TRBD2. CDR1 is MNHEY, CDR2 SVGAGI, per germline. V shed 2 bases, J shed 5 bases, and the junction held 9 bases outside the gene matches. The CDR3 has 15 residues.

The chain links TRBV30 to TRBJ1-1; unclear D gene. Germline values: CDR1 GTSNPN, CDR2 SVGIG (reference sequence). This CDR3 spans 13 amino acids. V lost 3 bases, J lost 11 bases, and 19 bases lay in between. DNA for the CDR3: TGTGCCTGGAGCCTAGGACGTAGGGCGGGGGCTTTCTTT. It is translated as CAWSLGRRAGAFF.

The chain employs TRBV2 and TRBJ1-5; no firm D call. V lost 0 bases and J 7 bases, leaving 13 bases between the germline ends. The CDR3 has 15 amino acids. The germline V gene encodes CDR1 SNHLY and CDR2 FYNNEI. CDR3 DNA: TGTGCCAGCAGTGAAGCAGAGAGGGTAAGCCAGCCCCAGCATTTT. Residues: CASSEAERVSQPQHF.

A remark on this clone: This sequence may be a read error, since a much larger clone differs from it by one base. This chain links TRBV2 with TRBJ2-3; TRBD1 or TRBD2 may be the D gene (5 bases each). Germline assignment: CDR1 SNHLY and CDR2 FYNNEI. The CDR3 has 15 amino acids. The CDR3 DNA reads as TGTGCCAGCAGTGTCGGGACGGGGCAAACAGATGCGCAGTATTTT. This translates into CASSVGTGQTDAQYF. Complete variable domain (other parts from reference TRBV2 and TRBJ2-3): EPEVTQTPSHQVTQMGQEVILRCVPISNHLYFYWYRQILGQKVEFLVSFYNNEISEKSEIFDDQFSVERPDGSNFTLKIRSTKLEDSAMYFCASSVGTGQTDAQYFGPGTRLTVL.

The chain uses TRBV7-3 and TRBJ2-1, with D possibly matching TRBD2 (6 bases). Trimming shortened V by 5 bases and J by 13 bases, and 21 bases separated the two germline ends. The CDR3 sequence is 14 residues long. Germline CDR1 reads SGHTA; CDR2 reads FQGTGA. The CDR3 reads CASSAHTTSPHQFF. The DNA of the CDR3 is TGTGCCAGCAGCGCCCACACTACTAGCCCCCACCAGTTCTTC. Complete variable domain (other parts from reference TRBV7-3 and TRBJ2-1): GAGVSQTPSNKVTEKGKYVELRCDPISGHTALYWYRQSLGQGPEFLIYFQGTGAADDSGLPNDRFFAVRPEGSVSTLKIQRTERGDSAVYLCASSAHTTSPHQFFGPGTRLTVL.

V is TRBV20-1 and J is TRBJ2-7; D is unclear. CDR1 DFQATT and CDR2 SNEGSKA come from the germline V gene (reference sequence). Trimming cost V 1 base and J 7 bases, with 8 bases left between them. The CDR3 contains 11 residues. In DNA, the CDR3 is TGCAGTGCTAGAGTAGAGTATGAGCAGTACTTC. It translates to CSARVEYEQYF.

This chain joins TRBV25-1 and TRBJ2-1; D unclear. Germline assignment: CDR1 MGHDK and CDR2 SYGVNS. The CDR3 is made up of 15 amino acids. Trimming left V 7 bases short and J 3 bases short, with 16 bases between. CDR3 sequence reads: CASTQSRSIYNEQFF. DNA for the CDR3: TGTGCCAGCACCCAATCGCGGTCCATCTACAATGAGCAGTTCTTC.

The chain carries TRBV18 and TRBJ2-3, with unresolved D. This CDR3 region has 15 residues. Germline assignment: CDR1 KGHSH and CDR2 LQKENI. V dropped 2 bases and J dropped 0 bases, with 9 bases sitting between them. In DNA, the CDR3 is TGTGCCAGCTCACCAGGCCAGACCAGCACAGATACGCAGTATTTT. Translation: CASSPGQTSTDTQYF.

The chain employs TRBV14 and TRBJ2-2, with no clear D. Germline lookup yields CDR1 SGHDN and CDR2 FVKESK. CDR3 length equals 14 residues. Trimming removed 1 base from V and 1 base from J, with 4 bases in between. The CDR3 DNA reads as TGTGCCAGCAGCCAAGTCGAGAACACCGGGGAGCTGTTTTTT. Protein sequence: CASSQVENTGELFF. Full variable domain (rest looked up from reference TRBV14 and TRBJ2-2): EAGVTQFPSHSVIEKGQTVTLRCDPISGHDNLYWYRRVMGKEIKFLLHFVKESKQDESGMPNNRFLAERTGGTYSTLKVQPAELEDSGVYFCASSQVENTGELFFGEGSRLTVL.

V gene TRBV7-2 combines with J gene TRBJ1-2; tentatively, D is TRBD1 (6 bases). The germline V gene has CDR1 SGHTA and CDR2 FQGNSA. V shed 5 bases and J shed 5 bases, with 9 bases lying between them. The length of the CDR3 is 12 residues. This chain's CDR3 is CASSPTGYGYTF. The CDR3 DNA is TGTGCCAGCAGCCCGACAGGATATGGCTACACCTTC. Combining the CDR3 with reference TRBV7-2 and TRBJ1-2 gives the whole variable domain GAGVSQSPSNKVTEKGKDVELRCDPISGHTALYWYRQSLGQGLEFLIYFQGNSAPDKSGLPSDRFSAERTGGSVSTLTIQRTQQEDSAVYLCASSPTGYGYTFGSGTRLTVV.

The rearrangement links TRBV5-1 to TRBJ2-3; D may be TRBD2 (7 bases). In germline, CDR1 is SGHRS, CDR2 YFSETQ. This CDR3 has 16 residues. V gave up 3 bases and J gave up 3 bases, with 17 bases separating them. CDR3 nucleotide sequence: TGCGCCAGCAGCTCCACAGGGAGGGGTACAACAGATACGCAGTATTTT. Residues: CASSSTGRGTTDTQYF.

The chain links TRBV5-4 to TRBJ1-5; D not resolved. The CDR3 is made up of 12 amino acids. V shed 5 bases and J shed 3 bases, with 6 bases lying between them. Germline CDR1 SGHNT, CDR2 YYREEE (reference sequence). Here the CDR3 DNA reads TGTGCCAGCAGTCTCCCCAATCAGCCCCAGCATTTT. The encoded protein is CASSLPNQPQHF.

The rearrangement joins TRBV30 to TRBJ2-2; TRBD1 is a possible D gene (5 bases). V dropped 2 bases and J dropped 6 bases, with 10 bases sitting between them. CDR3 length: 13 amino acids. Per the germline V gene, CDR1 is GTSNPN and CDR2 is SVGIG (reference sequence). The CDR3 DNA follows: TGTGCCTGGAGTCGGACACCTTCCGGGGAGCTGTTTTTT. This encodes CAWSRTPSGELFF.

The gene calls are TRBV6-1 and TRBJ1-6; the D gene is possibly TRBD1 (6 bases). Germline V gene sequence: CDR1 MNHNS, CDR2 SASEGT. V was shortened by 6 bases and J by 5 bases, with 14 bases between the two germline ends. The CDR3 is 15 residues long. As DNA, the CDR3 is TGTGCCAGCAGCCGCGGGGGCGTGGATAATTCACCCCTCCACTTT. Amino acid sequence: CASSRGGVDNSPLHF.

The chain carries TRBV10-3 and TRBJ1-5; the D gene is possibly TRBD1 (5 bases). Per the germline V gene, CDR1 is ENHRY and CDR2 is SYGVKD. CDR3 length: 14 residues. Trimming took off 3 bases at V and 4 bases at J, with 10 bases between the two ends. CDR3 residues: CAISDVDKNQPQHF. For the CDR3, the DNA is TGTGCCATCAGTGATGTGGACAAAAATCAGCCCCAGCATTTT.

On this clone: Other nucleotide sequences from this sample produce the same CDR3. The chain recombines TRBV5-1 with TRBJ2-1; 9 nucleotides line up with TRBD1. Germline V gene data show CDR1 as SGHRS and CDR2 as YFSETQ. V was clipped by 0 bases and J by 4 bases; unmatched bases: 2. CDR3 size: 15 residues. The CDR3 DNA sequence: TGCGCCAGCAGCTTGGCGGGACAGGGATACAATGAGCAGTTCTTC. This codes for CASSLAGQGYNEQFF. Full variable domain (missing parts from reference TRBV5-1 and TRBJ2-1): KAGVTQTPRYLIKTRGQQVTLSCSPISGHRSVSWYQQTPGQGLQFLFEYFSETQRNKGNFPGRFSGRQFSNSRSEMNVSTLELGDSALYLCASSLAGQGYNEQFFGPGTRLTVL.